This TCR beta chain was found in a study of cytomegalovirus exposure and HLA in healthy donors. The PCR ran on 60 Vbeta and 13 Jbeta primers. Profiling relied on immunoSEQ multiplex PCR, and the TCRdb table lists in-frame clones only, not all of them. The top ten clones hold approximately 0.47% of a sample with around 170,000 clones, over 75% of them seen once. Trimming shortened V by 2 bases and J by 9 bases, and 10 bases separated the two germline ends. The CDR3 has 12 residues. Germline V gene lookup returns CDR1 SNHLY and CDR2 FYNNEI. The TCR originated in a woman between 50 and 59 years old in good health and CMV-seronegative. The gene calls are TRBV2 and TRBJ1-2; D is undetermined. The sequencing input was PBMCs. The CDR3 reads CASSEFQASYTF. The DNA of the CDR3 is TGTGCCAGCAGTGAATTCCAGGCCAGCTACACCTTC.